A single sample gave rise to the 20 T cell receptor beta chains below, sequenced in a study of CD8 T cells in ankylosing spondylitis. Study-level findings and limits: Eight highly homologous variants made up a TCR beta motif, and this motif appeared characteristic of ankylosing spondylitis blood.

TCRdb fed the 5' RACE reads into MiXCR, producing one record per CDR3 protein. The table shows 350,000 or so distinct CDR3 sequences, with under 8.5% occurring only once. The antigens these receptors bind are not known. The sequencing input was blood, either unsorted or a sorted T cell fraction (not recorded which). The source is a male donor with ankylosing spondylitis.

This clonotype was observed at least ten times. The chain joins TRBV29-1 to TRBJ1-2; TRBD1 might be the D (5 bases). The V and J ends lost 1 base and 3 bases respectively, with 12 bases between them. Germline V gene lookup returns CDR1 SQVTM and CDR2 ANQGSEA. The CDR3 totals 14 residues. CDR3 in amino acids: CSVEASPGHYGYTF. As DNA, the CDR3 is TGCAGCGTTGAAGCCTCCCCGGGGCACTATGGCTACACCTTC.

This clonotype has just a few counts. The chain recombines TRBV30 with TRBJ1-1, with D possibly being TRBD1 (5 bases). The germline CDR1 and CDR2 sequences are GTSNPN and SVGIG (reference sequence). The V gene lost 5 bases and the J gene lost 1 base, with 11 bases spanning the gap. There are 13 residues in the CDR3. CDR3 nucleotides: TGTGCCTGGGAGGACACAGGGAACACTGAAGCTTTCTTT. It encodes CAWEDTGNTEAFF.

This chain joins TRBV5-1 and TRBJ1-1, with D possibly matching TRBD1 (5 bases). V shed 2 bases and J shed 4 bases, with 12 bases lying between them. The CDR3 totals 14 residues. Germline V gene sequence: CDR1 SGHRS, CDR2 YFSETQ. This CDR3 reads CASSLMPQGTEAFF. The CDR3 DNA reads TGCGCCAGCAGCTTAATGCCCCAGGGCACTGAAGCTTTCTTT.

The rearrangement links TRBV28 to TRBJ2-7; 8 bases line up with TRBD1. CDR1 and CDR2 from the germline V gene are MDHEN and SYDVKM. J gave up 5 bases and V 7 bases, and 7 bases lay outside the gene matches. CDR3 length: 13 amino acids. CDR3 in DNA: TGTGCCAGCACTGACAGGGGCCCCCACGAGCAGTACTTC. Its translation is CASTDRGPHEQYF.

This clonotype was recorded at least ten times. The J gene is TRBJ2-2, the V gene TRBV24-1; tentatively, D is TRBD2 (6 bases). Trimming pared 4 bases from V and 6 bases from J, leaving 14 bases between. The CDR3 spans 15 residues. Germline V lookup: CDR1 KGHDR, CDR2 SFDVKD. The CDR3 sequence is CATSDPFGGSGELFF. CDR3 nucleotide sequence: TGTGCCACCAGTGACCCCTTCGGGGGTTCCGGGGAGCTGTTTTTT.

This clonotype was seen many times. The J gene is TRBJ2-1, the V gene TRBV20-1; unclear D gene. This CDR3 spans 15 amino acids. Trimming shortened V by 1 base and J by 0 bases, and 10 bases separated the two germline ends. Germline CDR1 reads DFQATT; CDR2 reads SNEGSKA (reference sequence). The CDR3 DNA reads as TGCAGTGCTAGAGCCGACTCCTCCTCCTACAATGAGCAGTTCTTC. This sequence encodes CSARADSSSYNEQFF.

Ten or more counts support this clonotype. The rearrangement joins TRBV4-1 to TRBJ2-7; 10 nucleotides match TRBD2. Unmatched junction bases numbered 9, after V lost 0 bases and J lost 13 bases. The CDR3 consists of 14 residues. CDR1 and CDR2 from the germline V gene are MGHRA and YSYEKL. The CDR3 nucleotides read TGCGCCAGCAGCCAAGATCCGGGGACTAGCGCTTTATACTTC. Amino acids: CASSQDPGTSALYF.

CDR3 in amino acids: CASSSETETYGYTF. The CDR3 DNA is TGTGCCAGCAGCTCAGAGACCGAGACTTATGGCTACACCTTC. The chain uses TRBV9 and TRBJ1-2; no definite D call. The germline V gene has CDR1 SGDLS and CDR2 YYNGEE. The CDR3 consists of 14 residues. V was pared by 4 bases and J by 5 bases, with 15 bases between.

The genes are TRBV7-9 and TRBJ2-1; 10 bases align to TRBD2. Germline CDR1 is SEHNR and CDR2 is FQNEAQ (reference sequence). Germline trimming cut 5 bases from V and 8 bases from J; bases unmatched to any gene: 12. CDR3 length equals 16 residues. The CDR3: CASSLPRASGSDEQFF. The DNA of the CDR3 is TGTGCCAGCAGCCTCCCCCGGGCTAGCGGGAGCGATGAGCAGTTCTTC.

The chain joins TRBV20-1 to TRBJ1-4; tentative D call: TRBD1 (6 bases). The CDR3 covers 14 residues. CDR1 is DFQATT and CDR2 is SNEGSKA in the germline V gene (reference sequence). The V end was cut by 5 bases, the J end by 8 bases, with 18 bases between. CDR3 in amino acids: CSAPLHRDGEKLFF. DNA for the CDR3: TGCAGTGCTCCCCTGCACAGGGATGGCGAAAAACTGTTTTTT.

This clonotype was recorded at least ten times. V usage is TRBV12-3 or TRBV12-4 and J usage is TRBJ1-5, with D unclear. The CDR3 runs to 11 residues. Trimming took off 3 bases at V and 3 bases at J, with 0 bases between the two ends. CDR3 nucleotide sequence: TGTGCCAGCAGTTTCAATCAGCCCCAGCATTTT. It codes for CASSFNQPQHF.

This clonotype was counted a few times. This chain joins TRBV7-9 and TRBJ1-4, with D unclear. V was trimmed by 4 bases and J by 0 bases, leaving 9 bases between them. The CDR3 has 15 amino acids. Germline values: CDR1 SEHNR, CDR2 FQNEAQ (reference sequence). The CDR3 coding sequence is TGTGCCAGCAGCTCCCCACTTGCAACTAATGAAAAACTGTTTTTT. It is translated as CASSSPLATNEKLFF.

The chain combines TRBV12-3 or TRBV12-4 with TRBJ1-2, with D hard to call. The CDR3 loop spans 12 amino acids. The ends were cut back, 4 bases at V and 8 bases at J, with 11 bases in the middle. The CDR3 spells CASSSRAGGYTF. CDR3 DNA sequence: TGTGCCAGCAGTTCAAGGGCTGGGGGCTACACCTTC.

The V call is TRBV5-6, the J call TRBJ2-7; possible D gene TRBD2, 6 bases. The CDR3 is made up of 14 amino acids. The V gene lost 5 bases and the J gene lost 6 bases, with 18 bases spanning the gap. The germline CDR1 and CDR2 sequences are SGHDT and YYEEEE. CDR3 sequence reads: CASSRRDSIREQYF. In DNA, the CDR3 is TGTGCCAGCAGTCGTCGGGACTCCATACGCGAGCAGTACTTC.

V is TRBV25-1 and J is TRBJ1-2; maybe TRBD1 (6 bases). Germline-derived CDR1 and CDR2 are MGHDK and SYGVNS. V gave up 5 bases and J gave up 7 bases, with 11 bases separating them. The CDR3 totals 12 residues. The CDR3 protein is CASSTGLIGYTF. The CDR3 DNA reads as TGTGCCAGCAGTACAGGGTTAATTGGCTACACCTTC.

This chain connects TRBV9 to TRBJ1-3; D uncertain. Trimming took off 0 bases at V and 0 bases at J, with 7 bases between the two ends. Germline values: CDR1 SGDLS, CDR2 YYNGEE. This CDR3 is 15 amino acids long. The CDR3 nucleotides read TGTGCCAGCAGCGTAGAATGGGTCTCTGGAAACACCATATATTTT. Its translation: CASSVEWVSGNTIYF.

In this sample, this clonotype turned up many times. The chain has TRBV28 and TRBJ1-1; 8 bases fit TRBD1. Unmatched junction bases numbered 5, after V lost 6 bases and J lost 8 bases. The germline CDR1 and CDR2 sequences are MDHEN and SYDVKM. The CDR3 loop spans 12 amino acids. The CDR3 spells CASSPRGREAFF. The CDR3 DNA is TGTGCCAGCAGCCCCAGGGGGCGAGAAGCTTTCTTT.

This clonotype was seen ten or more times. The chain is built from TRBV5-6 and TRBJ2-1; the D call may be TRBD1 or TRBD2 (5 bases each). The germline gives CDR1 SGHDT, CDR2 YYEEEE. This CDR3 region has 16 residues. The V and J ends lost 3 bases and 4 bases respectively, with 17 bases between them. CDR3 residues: CASSSNSRGAYNEQFF. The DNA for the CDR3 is TGTGCCAGCAGCTCGAACTCCCGAGGGGCATACAATGAGCAGTTCTTC.

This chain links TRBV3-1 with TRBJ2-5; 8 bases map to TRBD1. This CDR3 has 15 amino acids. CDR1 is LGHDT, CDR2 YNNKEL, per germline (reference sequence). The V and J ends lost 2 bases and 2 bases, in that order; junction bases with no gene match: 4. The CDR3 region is CASSQIGQGQETQYF. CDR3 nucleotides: TGTGCCAGCAGCCAAATCGGACAGGGACAAGAGACCCAGTACTTC.

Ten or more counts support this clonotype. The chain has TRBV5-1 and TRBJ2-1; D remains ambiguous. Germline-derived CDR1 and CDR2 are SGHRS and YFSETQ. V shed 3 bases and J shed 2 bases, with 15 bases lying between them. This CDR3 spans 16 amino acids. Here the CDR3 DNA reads TGCGCCAGCAGCTCCTCAGGCCCAAACCCCTACAATGAGCAGTTCTTC. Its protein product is CASSSSGPNPYNEQFF.